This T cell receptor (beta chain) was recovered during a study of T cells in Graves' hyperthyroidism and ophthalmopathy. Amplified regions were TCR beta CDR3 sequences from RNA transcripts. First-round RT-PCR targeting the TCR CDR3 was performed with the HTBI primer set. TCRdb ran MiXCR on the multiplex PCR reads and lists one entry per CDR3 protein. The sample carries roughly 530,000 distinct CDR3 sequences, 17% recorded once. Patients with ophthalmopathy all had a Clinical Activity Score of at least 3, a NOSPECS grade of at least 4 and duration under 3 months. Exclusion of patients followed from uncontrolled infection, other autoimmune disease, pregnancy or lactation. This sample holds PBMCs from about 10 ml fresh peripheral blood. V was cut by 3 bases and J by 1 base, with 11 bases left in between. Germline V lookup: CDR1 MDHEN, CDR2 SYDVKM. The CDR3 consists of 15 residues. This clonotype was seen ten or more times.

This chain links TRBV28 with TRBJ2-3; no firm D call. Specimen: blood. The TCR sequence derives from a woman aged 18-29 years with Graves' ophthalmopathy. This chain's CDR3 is CASSLAALGTDTQYF. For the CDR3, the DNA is TGTGCCAGCAGTTTGGCAGCCCTGGGCACAGATACGCAGTATTTT.